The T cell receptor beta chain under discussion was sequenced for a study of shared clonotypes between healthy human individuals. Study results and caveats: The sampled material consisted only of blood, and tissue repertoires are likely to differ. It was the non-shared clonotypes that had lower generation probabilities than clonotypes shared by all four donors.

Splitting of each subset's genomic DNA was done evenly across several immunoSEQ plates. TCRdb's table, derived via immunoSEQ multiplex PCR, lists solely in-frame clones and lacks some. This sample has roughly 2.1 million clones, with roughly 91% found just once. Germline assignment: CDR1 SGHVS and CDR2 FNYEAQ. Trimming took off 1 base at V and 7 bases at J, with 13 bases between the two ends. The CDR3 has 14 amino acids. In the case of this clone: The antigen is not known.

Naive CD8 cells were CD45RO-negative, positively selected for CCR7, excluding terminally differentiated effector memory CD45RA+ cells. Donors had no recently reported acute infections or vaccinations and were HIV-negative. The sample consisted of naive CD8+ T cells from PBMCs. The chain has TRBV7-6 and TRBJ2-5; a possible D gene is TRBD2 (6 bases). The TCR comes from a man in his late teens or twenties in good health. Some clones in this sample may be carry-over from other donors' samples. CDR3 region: CASSLGGVGWTQYF. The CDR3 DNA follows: TGTGCCAGCAGCTTAGGCGGGGTCGGTTGGACCCAGTACTTC.